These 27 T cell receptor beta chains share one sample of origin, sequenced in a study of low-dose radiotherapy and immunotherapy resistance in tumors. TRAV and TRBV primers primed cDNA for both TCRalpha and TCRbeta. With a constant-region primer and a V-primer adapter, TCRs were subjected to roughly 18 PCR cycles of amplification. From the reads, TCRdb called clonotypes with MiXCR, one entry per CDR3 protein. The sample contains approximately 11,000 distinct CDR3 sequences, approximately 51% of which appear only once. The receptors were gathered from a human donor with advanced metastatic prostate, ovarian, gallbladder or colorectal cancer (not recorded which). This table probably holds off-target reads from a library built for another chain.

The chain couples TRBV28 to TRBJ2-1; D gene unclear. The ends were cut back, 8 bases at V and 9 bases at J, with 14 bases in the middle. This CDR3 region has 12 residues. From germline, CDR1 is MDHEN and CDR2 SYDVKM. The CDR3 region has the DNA TGTGCCAGCGGCCCCAGGATGGGTGAGCAGTTCTTC. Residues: CASGPRMGEQFF.

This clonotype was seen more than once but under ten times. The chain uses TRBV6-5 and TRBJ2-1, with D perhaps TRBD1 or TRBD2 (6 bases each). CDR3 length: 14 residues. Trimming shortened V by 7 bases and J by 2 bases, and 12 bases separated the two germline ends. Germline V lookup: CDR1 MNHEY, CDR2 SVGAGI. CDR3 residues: CASKRGATYNEQFF. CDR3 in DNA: TGTGCCAGCAAAAGGGGGGCCACCTACAATGAGCAGTTCTTC.

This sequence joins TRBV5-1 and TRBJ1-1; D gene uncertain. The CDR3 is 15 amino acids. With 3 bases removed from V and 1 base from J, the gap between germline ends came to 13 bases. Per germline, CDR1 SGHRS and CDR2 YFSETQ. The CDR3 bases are TGCGCCAGCAGCTCTTCCTCATTGGCGAACACTGAAGCTTTCTTT. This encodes CASSSSSLANTEAFF.

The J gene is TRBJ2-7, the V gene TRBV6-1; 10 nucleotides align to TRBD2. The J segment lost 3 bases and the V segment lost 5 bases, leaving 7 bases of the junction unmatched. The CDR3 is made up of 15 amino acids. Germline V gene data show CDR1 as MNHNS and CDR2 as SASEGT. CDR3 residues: CASSYASGGRYEQYF. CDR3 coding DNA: TGTGCCAGCAGTTACGCTAGCGGGGGTCGCTACGAGCAGTACTTC.

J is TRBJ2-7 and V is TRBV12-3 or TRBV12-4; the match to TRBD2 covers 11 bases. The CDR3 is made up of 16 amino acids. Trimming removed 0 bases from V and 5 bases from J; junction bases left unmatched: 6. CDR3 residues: CASSLASLAGADEQYF. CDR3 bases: TGTGCCAGCAGTTTAGCCTCACTAGCGGGGGCCGACGAGCAGTACTTC.

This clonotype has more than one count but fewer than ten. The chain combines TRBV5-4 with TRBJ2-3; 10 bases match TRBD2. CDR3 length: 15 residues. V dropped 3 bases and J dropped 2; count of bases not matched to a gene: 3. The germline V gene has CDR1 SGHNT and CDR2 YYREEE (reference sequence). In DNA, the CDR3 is TGTGCCAGCAGCTCTCTAGCGGGGGACACAGATACGCAGTATTTT. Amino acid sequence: CASSSLAGDTDTQYF.

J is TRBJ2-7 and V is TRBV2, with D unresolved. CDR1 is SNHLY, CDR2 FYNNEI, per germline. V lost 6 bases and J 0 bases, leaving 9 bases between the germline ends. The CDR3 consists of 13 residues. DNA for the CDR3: TGTGCCAGCAGGCTGCCAAGCTCCTACGAGCAGTACTTC. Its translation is CASRLPSSYEQYF.

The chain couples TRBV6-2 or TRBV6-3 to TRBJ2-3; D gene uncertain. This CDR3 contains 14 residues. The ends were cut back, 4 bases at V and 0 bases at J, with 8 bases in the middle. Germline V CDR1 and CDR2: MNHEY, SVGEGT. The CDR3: CASSWNPSTDTQYF. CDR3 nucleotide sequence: TGTGCCAGCAGTTGGAACCCTAGCACAGATACGCAGTATTTT.

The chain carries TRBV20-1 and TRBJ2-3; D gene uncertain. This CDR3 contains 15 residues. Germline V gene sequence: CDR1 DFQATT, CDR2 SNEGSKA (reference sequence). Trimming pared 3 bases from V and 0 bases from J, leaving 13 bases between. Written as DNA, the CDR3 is TGCAGTGCTAGCAATAGCAAACTAAGCACAGATACGCAGTATTTT. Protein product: CSASNSKLSTDTQYF.

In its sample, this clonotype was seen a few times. The CDR3 DNA reads TGCGCCAGCAGCGTATCCCCGGGGGATACGCAGTATTTT. This codes for CASSVSPGDTQYF. The chain has TRBV5-1 and TRBJ2-3; D possibly corresponds to TRBD2 (5 bases). Germline V gene lookup returns CDR1 SGHRS and CDR2 YFSETQ. Trimming took 4 bases from V and 6 from J, leaving 12 bases between them. CDR3 size: 13 residues.

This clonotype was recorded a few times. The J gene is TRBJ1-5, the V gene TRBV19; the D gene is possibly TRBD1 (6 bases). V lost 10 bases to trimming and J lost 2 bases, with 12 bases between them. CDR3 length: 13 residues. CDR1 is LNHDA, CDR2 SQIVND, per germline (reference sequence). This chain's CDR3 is CATCRGGNQPQHF. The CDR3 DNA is TGTGCCACCTGCAGGGGCGGCAATCAGCCCCAGCATTTT.

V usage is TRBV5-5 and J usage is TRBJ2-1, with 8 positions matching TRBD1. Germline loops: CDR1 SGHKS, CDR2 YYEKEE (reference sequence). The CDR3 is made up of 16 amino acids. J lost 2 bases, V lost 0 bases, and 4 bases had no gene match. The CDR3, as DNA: TGTGCCAGCAGCTTGGAAGAGGACAGGGCCTACAATGAGCAGTTCTTC. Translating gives CASSLEEDRAYNEQFF.

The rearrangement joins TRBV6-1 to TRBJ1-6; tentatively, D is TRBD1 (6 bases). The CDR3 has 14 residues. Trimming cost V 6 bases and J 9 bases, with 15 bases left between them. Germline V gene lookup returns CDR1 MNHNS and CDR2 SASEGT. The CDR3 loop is CASSGGQIGSPLHF. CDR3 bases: TGTGCCAGCAGCGGAGGACAGATCGGTTCACCCCTCCACTTT.

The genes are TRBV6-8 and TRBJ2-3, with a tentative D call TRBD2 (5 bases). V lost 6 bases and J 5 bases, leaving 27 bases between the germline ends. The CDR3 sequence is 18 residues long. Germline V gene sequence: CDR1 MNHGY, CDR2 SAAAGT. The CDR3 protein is CASSPAGVGESAQDTQYF. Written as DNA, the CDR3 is TGTGCCAGCAGCCCCGCAGGTGTTGGGGAGTCCGCACAAGATACGCAGTATTTT.

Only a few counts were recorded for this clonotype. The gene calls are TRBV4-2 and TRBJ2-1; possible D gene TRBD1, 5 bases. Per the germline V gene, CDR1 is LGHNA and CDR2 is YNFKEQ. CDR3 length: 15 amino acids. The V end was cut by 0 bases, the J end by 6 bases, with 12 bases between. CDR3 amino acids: CASSQDYRQGNEQFF. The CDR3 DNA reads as TGTGCCAGCAGCCAAGACTACAGGCAAGGCAATGAGCAGTTCTTC.

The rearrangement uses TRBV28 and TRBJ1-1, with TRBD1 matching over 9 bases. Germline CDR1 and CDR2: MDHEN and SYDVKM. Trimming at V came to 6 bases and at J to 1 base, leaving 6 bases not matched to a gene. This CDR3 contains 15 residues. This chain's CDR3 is CASSPTGGKNTEAFF. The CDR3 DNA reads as TGTGCCAGCAGCCCCACAGGGGGCAAGAACACTGAAGCTTTCTTT.

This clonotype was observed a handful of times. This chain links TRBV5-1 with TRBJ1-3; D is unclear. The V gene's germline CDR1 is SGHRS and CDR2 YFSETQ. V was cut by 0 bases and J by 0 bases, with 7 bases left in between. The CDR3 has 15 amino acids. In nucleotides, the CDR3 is TGCGCCAGCAGCTTGGCTTCAGACTCTGGAAACACCATATATTTT. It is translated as CASSLASDSGNTIYF.

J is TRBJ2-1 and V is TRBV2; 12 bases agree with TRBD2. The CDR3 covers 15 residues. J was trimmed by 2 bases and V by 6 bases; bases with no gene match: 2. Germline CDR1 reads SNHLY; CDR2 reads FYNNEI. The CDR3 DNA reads TGTGCCAGCAGACTAGCGGGGGGCCCCTACAATGAGCAGTTCTTC. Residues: CASRLAGGPYNEQFF. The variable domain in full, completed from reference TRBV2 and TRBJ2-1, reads EPEVTQTPSHQVTQMGQEVILRCVPISNHLYFYWYRQILGQKVEFLVSFYNNEISEKSEIFDDQFSVERPDGSNFTLKIRSTKLEDSAMYFCASRLAGGPYNEQFFGPGTRLTVL.

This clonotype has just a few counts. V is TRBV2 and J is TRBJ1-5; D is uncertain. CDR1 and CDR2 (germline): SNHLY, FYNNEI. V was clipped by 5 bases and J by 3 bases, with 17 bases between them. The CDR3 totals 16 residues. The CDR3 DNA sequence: TGTGCCAGCAGTTTAGGCCTGCGGGGAACCAATCAGCCCCAGCATTTT. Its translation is CASSLGLRGTNQPQHF.

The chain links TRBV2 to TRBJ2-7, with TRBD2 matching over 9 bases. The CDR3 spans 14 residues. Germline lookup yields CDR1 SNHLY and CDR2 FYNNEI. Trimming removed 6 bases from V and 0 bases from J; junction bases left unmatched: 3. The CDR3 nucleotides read TGTGCCAGCAGGCGGGAGGGCCCCTCCTACGAGCAGTACTTC. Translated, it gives CASRREGPSYEQYF.

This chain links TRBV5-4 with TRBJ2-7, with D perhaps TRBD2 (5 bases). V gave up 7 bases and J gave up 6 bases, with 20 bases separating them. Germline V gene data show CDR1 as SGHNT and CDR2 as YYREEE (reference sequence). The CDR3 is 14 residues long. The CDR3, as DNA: TGTGCCAGCGCCGGCGATCTTCGGAGGTCCGAGCAGTACTTC. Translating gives CASAGDLRRSEQYF.

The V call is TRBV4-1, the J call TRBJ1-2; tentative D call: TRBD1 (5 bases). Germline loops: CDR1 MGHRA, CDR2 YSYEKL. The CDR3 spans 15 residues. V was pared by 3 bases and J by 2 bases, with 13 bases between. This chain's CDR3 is CASSHPPGGNYGYTF. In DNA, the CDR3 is TGCGCCAGCAGCCACCCTCCGGGGGGGAACTATGGCTACACCTTC.

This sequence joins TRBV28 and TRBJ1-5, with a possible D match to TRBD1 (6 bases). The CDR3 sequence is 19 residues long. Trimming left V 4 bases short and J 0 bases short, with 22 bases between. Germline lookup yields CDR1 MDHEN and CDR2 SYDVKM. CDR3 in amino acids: CASSYLPRGPGYSNQPQHF. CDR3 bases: TGTGCCAGCAGTTACCTCCCCCGGGGGCCGGGGTATAGCAATCAGCCCCAGCATTTT. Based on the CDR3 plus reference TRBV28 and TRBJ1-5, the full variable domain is DVKVTQSSRYLVKRTGEKVFLECVQDMDHENMFWYRQDPGLGLRLIYFSYDVKMKEKGDIPEGYSVSREKKERFSLILESASTNQTSMYLCASSYLPRGPGYSNQPQHFGDGTRLSIL.

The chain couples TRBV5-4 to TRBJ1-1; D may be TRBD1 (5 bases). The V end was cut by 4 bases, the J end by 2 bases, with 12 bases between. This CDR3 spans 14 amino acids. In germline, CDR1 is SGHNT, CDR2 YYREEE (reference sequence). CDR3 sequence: CASSRTTANTEAFF. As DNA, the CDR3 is TGTGCCAGCAGCCGGACGACAGCAAACACTGAAGCTTTCTTT.

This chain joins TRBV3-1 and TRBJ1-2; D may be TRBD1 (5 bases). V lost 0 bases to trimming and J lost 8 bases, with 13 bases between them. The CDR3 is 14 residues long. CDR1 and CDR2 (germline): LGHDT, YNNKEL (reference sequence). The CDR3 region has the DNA TGTGCCAGCAGCCAAGAGGGGGACGGGGGAGGCTACACCTTC. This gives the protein CASSQEGDGGGYTF.

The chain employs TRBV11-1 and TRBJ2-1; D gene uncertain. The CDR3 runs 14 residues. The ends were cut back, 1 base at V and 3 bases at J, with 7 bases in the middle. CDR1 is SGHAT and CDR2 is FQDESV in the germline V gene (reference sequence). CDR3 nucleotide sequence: TGTGCCAGCAGCTTAGTGTCTAGCTACAATGAGCAGTTCTTC. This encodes CASSLVSSYNEQFF.

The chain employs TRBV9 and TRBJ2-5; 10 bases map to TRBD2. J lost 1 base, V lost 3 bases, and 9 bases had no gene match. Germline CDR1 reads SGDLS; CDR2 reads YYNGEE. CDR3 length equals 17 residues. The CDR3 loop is CASSAGPSGGIQETQYF. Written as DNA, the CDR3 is TGTGCCAGCAGCGCGGGCCCTAGCGGGGGCATCCAAGAGACCCAGTACTTC.